Presented here are 3 T cell receptor beta chains from one specimen sequenced in a study of cytomegalovirus exposure and HLA in healthy donors. This table comes from immunoSEQ multiplex PCR, and its TCRdb copy is limited to in-frame clones, with some not included. Here the sample spans 110,000 to 150,000 clones, around four fifths being singletons. The material sequenced was PBMCs. These receptors were obtained from a woman in her twenties or thirties in good health and CMV-seronegative.

The gene calls are TRBV7-8 and TRBJ2-7, with 7 bases fitting TRBD1. V lost 1 base and J lost 2; bases outside the gene matches: 8. There are 16 residues in the CDR3. Germline V lookup: CDR1 SGHVS, CDR2 FQNEAQ. This CDR3 is CASSLVGQSSTYEQYF. The CDR3 DNA is TGTGCCAGCAGCTTAGTGGGACAGAGTTCAACCTACGAGCAGTACTTC.

The chain is built from TRBV5-6 and TRBJ2-1; TRBD2 might be the D (5 bases). CDR1 is SGHDT, CDR2 YYEEEE, per germline. The CDR3 contains 12 residues. V lost 3 bases to trimming and J lost 6 bases, with 7 bases between them. CDR3 sequence: CASSWAGNEQFF. CDR3 DNA sequence: TGTGCCAGCAGCTGGGCGGGCAATGAGCAGTTCTTC.

This chain uses TRBV6-1 with TRBJ1-1; a possible D gene is TRBD1 (5 bases). CDR1 and CDR2 (germline): MNHNS, SASEGT. V lost 4 bases to trimming and J lost 1 base, with 7 bases between them. CDR3 length: 13 amino acids. The CDR3 loop is CASSVDRNTEAFF. The DNA for the CDR3 is TGTGCCAGCAGTGTCGACAGGAACACTGAAGCTTTCTTT.